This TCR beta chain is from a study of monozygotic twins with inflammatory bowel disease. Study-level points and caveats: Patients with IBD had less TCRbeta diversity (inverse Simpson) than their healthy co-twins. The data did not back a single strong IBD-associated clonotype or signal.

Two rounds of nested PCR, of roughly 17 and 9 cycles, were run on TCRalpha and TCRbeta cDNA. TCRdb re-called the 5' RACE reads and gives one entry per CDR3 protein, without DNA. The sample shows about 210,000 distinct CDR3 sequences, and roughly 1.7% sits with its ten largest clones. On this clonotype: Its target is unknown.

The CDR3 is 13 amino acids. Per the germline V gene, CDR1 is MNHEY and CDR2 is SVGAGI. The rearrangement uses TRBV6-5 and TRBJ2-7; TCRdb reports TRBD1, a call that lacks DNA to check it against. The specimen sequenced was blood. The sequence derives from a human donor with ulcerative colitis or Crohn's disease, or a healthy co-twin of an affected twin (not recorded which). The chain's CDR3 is CASSLAYRGEQYF.